The text below deals with one T cell receptor beta chain. Its antigen is currently unknown. The sample is drawn from a study of vaccination effects on CD4 cells after COVID-19. About the study: IL-2 at 9 to 10 IU/ml and peptides at roughly 9.6 ug/ml were added to cultured PBMC, more than 1.5 million per well.

The table came from immunoSEQ multiplex PCR; TCRdb's copy has only in-frame clones and leaves some out. The sample lists about 74,000 clones, over 60% occurring once. Points from the study as a whole: Healthy vaccine recipients' vaccine-induced clones were almost all SARS-CoV-2 mono-reactive.

Having been cultured for around ten days, the cells underwent CD4+ T cell isolation. V shed 5 bases, J shed 2 bases, and the junction held 6 bases outside the gene matches. The CDR3 spans 15 residues. The V gene's germline CDR1 is MDHEN and CDR2 SYDVKM. This clonotype originated in a human donor who received a COVID-19 vaccine. The input for sequencing was CD4+ T cells from PBMCs cultured without peptide, taken before COVID-19 vaccination. The chain links TRBV28 to TRBJ1-2; 9 bases are a match to TRBD1. CDR3 sequence: CASSPLGQGNYGYTF. The DNA for the CDR3 is TGTGCCAGCAGTCCCTTGGGACAGGGAAACTATGGCTACACCTTC.